The subject of this entry is one T cell receptor beta chain. The entry originates in a study of blood T cell repertoires in COVID-19. About the study: Material from acute and convalescent COVID-19 was sourced from the United States, Italy and Spain. T cells, B-cell-depleted T cells, or PBMCs supplied cDNA or gDNA.

In the authors' workflow: Amplification from reference gene primers served as the basis for estimated nucleated cell counts. Assay: immunoSEQ multiplex PCR; the TCRdb copy retains only in-frame clones and omits some. The DNA was the basis for D and trimming; V, J and clone size are from that table. The table has 250,000 or so clones, about 88% seen once. Enrolment of Seattle patients took place during active infection, and they were followed longitudinally. The TCR sequence derives from a woman aged 55-69 years with COVID-19, enrolled during active disease. Sequencing was carried out using peripheral blood.

The CDR3 loop reads CASAGNTEAFF. Written as DNA, the CDR3 is TGTGCCAGTGCAGGGAACACTGAAGCTTTCTTT. The chain carries TRBV10-3 and TRBJ1-1; D not certain. The CDR3 extends over 11 amino acids. Trimming stripped 10 bases from V and 1 base from J, with 7 bases between. CDR1 and CDR2 from the germline V gene are ENHRY and SYGVKD.